One and the same sample provided the 10 T cell receptor beta chains below, sequenced in a study of blood T cell repertoires in COVID-19. TCRdb keeps only in-frame clones here, not all; method: immunoSEQ multiplex PCR. The sample lists roughly 100,000 clones, almost 90% seen once, with 3.5% in the top ten. Sequencing was performed on peripheral blood. The receptors originated from a human donor in a cohort sampled during active COVID-19.

The rearrangement uses TRBV7-8 and TRBJ2-7; 7 nucleotides agree with TRBD1. The CDR3 sequence is 13 residues long. Germline V gene data show CDR1 as SGHVS and CDR2 as FQNEAQ. With V trimmed by 4 bases and J by 6 bases, 6 bases remained unmatched. The CDR3 DNA is TGTGCCAGCAGCTCGGACAGGAGAGGCGAGCAGTACTTC. This sequence encodes CASSSDRRGEQYF.

The gene calls are TRBV6-5 and TRBJ1-1; D remains ambiguous. CDR1 MNHEY and CDR2 SVGAGI come from the germline V gene. CDR3 size: 15 residues. Trimming removed 5 bases from V and 4 bases from J, with 17 bases in between. CDR3 loop: CASSLAFGVGTEAFF. DNA for the CDR3: TGTGCCAGCAGTCTGGCATTCGGGGTTGGCACTGAAGCTTTCTTT.

This chain links TRBV19 with TRBJ1-1; D is perhaps TRBD1 (5 bases). Germline loops: CDR1 LNHDA, CDR2 SQIVND (reference sequence). The CDR3 totals 16 residues. V was clipped by 4 bases and J by 0 bases, with 15 bases between them. The CDR3 DNA sequence: TGTGCCAGTAGTAGATGGAGTAGCAGGGTGAACACTGAAGCTTTCTTT. It specifies CASSRWSSRVNTEAFF.

The chain joins TRBV9 to TRBJ2-7; 12 bases match TRBD2. The CDR3 totals 16 residues. J gave up 6 bases and V 0 bases, and 7 bases lay outside the gene matches. Germline CDR1 and CDR2: SGDLS and YYNGEE. The CDR3 here is CASSVGTSGVSIEQYF. Written as DNA, the CDR3 is TGTGCCAGCAGCGTAGGGACTAGCGGGGTTTCCATCGAGCAGTACTTC.

The rearrangement joins TRBV4-2 to TRBJ1-1, with 7 bases matching TRBD1. Germline loops: CDR1 LGHNA, CDR2 YNFKEQ. The CDR3 sequence is 14 residues long. The V segment lost 3 bases and the J segment 4 bases; nucleotides outside the gene matches: 5. The CDR3 coding sequence is TGTGCCAGCAGCCATCCAAGGGGGCTCACTGAAGCTTTCTTT. Its protein product is CASSHPRGLTEAFF.

This clone has only one observation. The chain is built from TRBV30 and TRBJ2-7; TRBD1 matches 9 bases. This CDR3 region has 19 residues. In germline, CDR1 is GTSNPN, CDR2 SVGIG (reference sequence). Trimming removed 0 bases from V and 3 bases from J; junction bases left unmatched: 18. This chain's CDR3 is CAWSVQGGMGQGRLYEQYF. The CDR3 coding sequence is TGTGCCTGGAGTGTACAGGGGGGGATGGGACAGGGTAGGCTCTACGAGCAGTACTTC.

The rearrangement uses TRBV2 and TRBJ2-7; 9 bases fit TRBD2. The CDR3 loop spans 14 amino acids. From germline, CDR1 is SNHLY and CDR2 FYNNEI. V shed 5 bases, J shed 4 bases, and the junction held 6 bases outside the gene matches. The CDR3 DNA sequence: TGTGCCAGCAGTAGAACTAGCGGGTTTTACGAGCAGTACTTC. It specifies CASSRTSGFYEQYF.

V and J are TRBV25-1 and TRBJ1-2; D remains unclear. CDR3 length: 14 residues. The V and J ends lost 8 bases and 4 bases respectively, with 17 bases between them. Germline lookup yields CDR1 MGHDK and CDR2 SYGVNS. CDR3 DNA sequence: TGTGCCAGCCGCCCTCCGTCCACGAGCTATGGCTACACCTTC. Translating gives CASRPPSTSYGYTF.

The J gene is TRBJ2-7, the V gene TRBV19; TRBD1 matches at 7 bases. Trimming at V came to 4 bases and at J to 2 bases, leaving 8 bases not matched to a gene. Germline CDR1 LNHDA, CDR2 SQIVND (reference sequence). The CDR3 is 15 amino acids. CDR3 nucleotides: TGTGCCAGTAGTACAGGACAGGCCCGAACCTACGAGCAGTACTTC. Translated, it gives CASSTGQARTYEQYF.

The gene calls are TRBV12-3 or TRBV12-4 and TRBJ1-2, with D maybe TRBD1 (5 bases). The V gene lost 5 bases and the J gene lost 8 bases, with 9 bases spanning the gap. The CDR3 consists of 11 residues. CDR3 nucleotide sequence: TGTGCCAGCAGTCAGGGAAAGGGCTACACCTTC. Protein product: CASSQGKGYTF.